A selection of T cell receptor beta chains follows, all from one sample in a study of blood T cell repertoires in COVID-19. The method was immunoSEQ multiplex PCR; TCRdb's version includes in-frame clones alone and lacks a portion of them. Among approximately 270,000 clones, 80% to 90% were seen once, and the ten largest hold approximately 9.9%. Sequenced sample: peripheral blood. These receptors all come from a woman in her 70s with acute or convalescent COVID-19. Both conserved end residues are part of each CDR3. The D gene is left open where the match is weak. A row's size may be missing; if present it is once, few, many or a size class.

>.|.|15|TRBJ1-1|TRBV2
CASSEGGPGGAEAFF
TGTGCCAGCAGTGAAGGGGGGCCCGGCGGCGCTGAAGCTTTCTTT
>.|.|15|TRBJ1-1|TRBV20-1
CSASRGGPRGTEAFF
TGCAGTGCTAGTCGGGGGGGACCCAGGGGCACTGAAGCTTTCTTT
>.|TRBD2|15|TRBJ2-3|TRBV6-5
CASGRLAFSTDTQYF
TGTGCCAGCGGGCGACTAGCGTTCAGCACAGATACGCAGTATTTT
>.|TRBD2|16|TRBJ2-1|TRBV5-6
CASSFAGTSGANEQFF
TGTGCCAGCAGCTTCGCGGGGACTAGCGGGGCGAATGAGCAGTTCTTC
>.|.|14|TRBJ2-1|TRBV5-1
CASSLGGWYNEQFF
TGCGCCAGCAGCCTTGGGGGGTGGTACAATGAGCAGTTCTTC
>.|.|16|TRBJ2-7|TRBV7-8
CASSLRLVVLQYEQYF
TGTGCCAGCAGCCTGCGACTAGTGGTTCTCCAATACGAGCAGTACTTC
>.|.|13|TRBJ1-5|TRBV12-3/TRBV12-4
CASSQGGNQPQHF
TGTGCCAGCTCTCAGGGAGGGAATCAGCCCCAGCATTTT
>.|TRBD1|20|TRBJ2-6|TRBV7-2
CASSLAPATGYGIGANVLTF
TGTGCCAGCAGCTTAGCTCCCGCGACAGGGTATGGTATTGGGGCCAACGTCCTGACTTTC
>once|TRBD2|16|TRBJ2-1|TRBV7-2
CASSLQAAGGYNEQFF
TGTGCCAGCAGCTTACAGGCCGCGGGGGGTTACAATGAGCAGTTCTTC
>.|TRBD1|14|TRBJ2-7|TRBV6-5
CASSRRTGRNEQYF
TGTGCCAGCAGTCGCCGGACAGGGAGGAACGAGCAGTACTTC
>.|TRBD1|16|TRBJ2-3|TRBV9
CASSSQGARVVDTQYF
TGTGCCAGCAGCTCGCAGGGGGCGCGGGTAGTAGATACGCAGTATTTT
>.|TRBD1|17|TRBJ2-1|TRBV18
CASSPTINLGQDNEQFF
TGTGCCAGCTCACCCACGATAAATCTAGGACAGGACAATGAGCAGTTCTTC
>few|.|16|TRBJ1-2|TRBV4-1
CASSPWPGTSIYGYTF
TGCGCCAGCAGCCCCTGGCCTGGGACATCGATCTATGGCTACACCTTC
>.|.|15|TRBJ1-2|TRBV6-6
CASSYGGAIGYGYTF
TGTGCCAGCAGTTACGGGGGGGCAATTGGGTATGGCTACACCTTC
>once|.|14|TRBJ1-1|TRBV5-1
CASSLDPGNTEAFF
TGCGCCAGCAGCTTGGACCCGGGGAACACTGAAGCTTTCTTT
>.|TRBD1|18|TRBJ1-2|TRBV18
CASSPAATGGSGNYGYTF
TGTGCCAGCTCACCCGCCGCGACAGGGGGCAGTGGTAACTATGGCTACACCTTC
>.|.|17|TRBJ1-2|TRBV2
CASSDGSRSPKNYGYTF
TGTGCCAGCAGTGACGGGTCTCGTTCACCGAAAAACTATGGCTACACCTTC
>.|.|13|TRBJ1-1|TRBV5-1
CASSLADRLEAFF
TGCGCCAGCAGCCTGGCAGACAGGCTTGAAGCTTTCTTT
>.|.|15|TRBJ1-6|TRBV5-4
CASSLAAGRHSPLHF
TGTGCCAGCAGCTTGGCCGCAGGGAGGCATTCACCCCTCCACTTT
>.|TRBD1|12|TRBJ1-2|TRBV5-6
CASSWTGNGYTF
TGTGCCAGCAGCTGGACAGGGAATGGCTACACCTTC
>.|TRBD2|15|TRBJ2-3|TRBV3-1/TRBV3-2
CASSQVAGRADTQYF
TGTGCCAGCAGCCAAGTAGCGGGGAGAGCAGATACGCAGTATTTT
>.|TRBD1|16|TRBJ1-3|TRBV3-1/TRBV3-2
CASSPMGTGSGNTIYF
TGTGCCAGCAGCCCTATGGGGACAGGGTCTGGAAACACCATATATTTT
>.|.|13|TRBJ1-2|TRBV3-1/TRBV3-2
CASSQEQGNGYTF
TGTGCCAGCAGCCAGGAGCAGGGGAACGGCTACACCTTC
>.|.|13|TRBJ2-2|TRBV5-4
CASSRQVTGELFF
TGTGCCAGCAGCCGCCAGGTCACCGGGGAGCTGTTTTTT
>many|.|13|TRBJ1-2|TRBV19
CASSMRGNYGYTF
TGTGCCAGTAGTATGAGAGGAAACTATGGCTACACCTTC
>.|TRBD2|17|TRBJ2-1|TRBV5-1
CASSTPGTSGGPNEQFF
TGCGCCAGCAGCACCCCCGGGACTAGCGGGGGCCCCAATGAGCAGTTCTTC
>.|TRBD1|13|TRBJ2-7|TRBV2
CASPGQGGYEQYF
TGTGCCAGTCCCGGACAGGGGGGATACGAGCAGTACTTC
>.|.|16|TRBJ1-3|TRBV9
CASSQEPHRAGNTIYF
TGTGCCAGCAGCCAAGAGCCCCACAGGGCTGGAAACACCATATATTTT
>.|.|16|TRBJ2-3|TRBV13
CASSDRLDFRTDTQYF
TGTGCCAGCAGCGACCGACTAGACTTCCGCACAGATACGCAGTATTTT
>.|.|15|TRBJ2-6|TRBV19
CASSPVRTGANVLTF
TGTGCCAGTAGTCCGGTCCGAACTGGGGCCAACGTCCTGACTTTC
>.|.|16|TRBJ1-6|TRBV7-8
CASSLVAGTNNSPLHF
TGTGCCAGCAGCTTAGTCGCCGGGACTAATAATTCACCCCTCCACTTT
>.|.|14|TRBJ1-1|TRBV13
CASSLGVGNTEAFF
TGTGCCAGCAGCTTAGGAGTCGGGAACACTGAAGCTTTCTTT
>.|.|13|TRBJ2-2|TRBV2
CASRQGGVGELFF
TGTGCCTCCCGGCAGGGAGGAGTCGGGGAGCTGTTTTTT
>.|.|17|TRBJ2-6|TRBV4-1
CASSLRQLNSGANVLTF
TGCGCCAGCAGCCTGAGACAGTTAAACTCTGGGGCCAACGTCCTGACTTTC
>.|TRBD1|13|TRBJ1-1|TRBV7-3
CASSVRGRTEAFF
TGTGCCAGCAGCGTCAGGGGGCGGACTGAAGCTTTCTTT
>few|TRBD1|16|TRBJ1-6|TRBV11-2
CASATSQGQGNSPLHF
TGTGCCAGCGCTACTTCCCAGGGACAGGGGAATTCACCCCTCCACTTT